This T cell receptor beta chain derives from a study of cytomegalovirus exposure and HLA in healthy donors. Whole-study context: The approximately 120 validation repertoires used the same platform as the approximately 670 first-cohort repertoires, a later analysis reported. General observations from the study: There were some public TCRs occurring in many donors, but most TCR sequences were rare. Cytomegalovirus-associated status was assigned to 164 TCR beta chains.

TCRdb keeps only in-frame clones here, not all; method: immunoSEQ multiplex PCR. The data contain fewer than 200,000 clones, about nine tenths of them singletons. A few counts support this clone. Its cognate antigen is unknown. This TCR was recovered from a woman younger than 30 in good health and CMV-seropositive. Sequencing used PBMCs.

CDR3 loop: CASRSGIGDEQFF. DNA of the CDR3: TGTGCCAGCCGTAGCGGGATAGGCGATGAGCAGTTCTTC. This sequence joins TRBV2 and TRBJ2-1, with TRBD2 identical over 8 bases. V lost 8 bases, J lost 8 bases, and 8 bases stayed unmatched. Germline lookup yields CDR1 SNHLY and CDR2 FYNNEI. The length of the CDR3 is 13 residues.